This T cell receptor beta chain was documented in a study of shared clonotypes between healthy human individuals (dated by TCRdb to the early 2020s). In terms of the full investigation: The cohort included three men and a couple of women between 18 and 49 years of age. To increase sequencing depth and limit assay-specific biases, TCR repertoire library preparation and sequencing were carried out by different laboratories using diverse techniques. Each donor's leukapheresis produced roughly between roughly 0.9 and 9 billion PBMCs. The study deeply sequenced blood TCR repertoires of five healthy adults to estimate repertoire size and the extent of clonotype sharing between individuals. Per donor, three plates each were used for CD4 naive and CD4 memory, two for CD8 naive, and one for CD8 memory.

The donors were healthy, HIV-negative adults with no recently reported acute infections or vaccinations. Every donor was a Caucasian adult living in Nashville, Tennessee, USA. CD4+ T cells were enriched by magnetic negative selection; naive cells were then positively selected on CD45RA, and the negative fraction formed the memory subset. Blood was obtained by leukapheresis, after which PBMCs were separated by Ficoll-Histopaque density gradient centrifugation and cryopreserved in liquid nitrogen vapor phase. Analytical flow cytometry was used to check the purity and quantity of every magnetically sorted T cell population. From each sorted fraction, genomic DNA was isolated and quantified by UV absorbance on a Nanodrop 2000c. What the work shows at the level of the full study, not this receptor alone: Sampling was limited to blood, and TCR repertoires in tissue likely differ from TCR repertoires in blood. Naive subsets generally had larger estimated clonotype richness than memory subsets. Compared with non-shared clonotypes, clonotypes shared by all four sorted-subset donors had higher generation probabilities. Approximately 4.8% of naive CD4, around 4% of naive CD8, approximately 2% of memory CD4, and approximately 0.39% of memory CD8 clonotypes were shared across several donors. Incomplete sequencing was indicated by rarefaction of sorted-subset datasets, despite the large sequencing depth. Pairwise subsampling indicated that sequencing depth was expected to affect the degree of clonotype sharing among donors. The small number of donors limited the genetic and exposure-history diversity represented.

Worth noting for this clone: The clone's antigen remains unknown. Per-base quality was not reported, and no clone a single base away is much larger than it.

TCR CDR3 regions were amplified from genomic DNA by multiplex PCR using the deep immunoSEQ assay. Extracted genomic DNA from each cell subset was spread evenly across all wells of several immunoSEQ 96-well plates, with each plate serving as a replicate. For sorted subsets, around 200 ng genomic DNA, equal to about 30,000 T cell genomes, was loaded into each replicate PCR. Purified libraries were measured with a Qubit 3.0 fluorometer, size-checked on a Bioanalyzer 2100, and measured again with the KAPA Library Quantification kit. Each immunoSEQ 96-well plate was sequenced on its own single-read 150-cycle Illumina NextSeq 550 flow cell. Concerning the study's data processing: Because the immunoSEQ output included only junctional sequences and no quality scores, the filtering could not be the same as the filtering used for full-length reads. Sequences were annotated with PyIR, a Python wrapper for IgBLAST v1.9, using IMGT germline references to assign V/J genes and CDR3. Any read was removed if the V/J assignment was weak (E-value above 1e-6), the CDR3 was missing, or the read contained stop codons, out-of-frame junctions, or ambiguous translated residues. V3J clonotypes were defined as sequences sharing an identical inferred V gene, J gene, and CDR3 amino acid sequence. Percentage overlap between repertoires was calculated by dividing the number of shared unique clonotypes by the size of the smaller repertoire. Three approaches were used to assess repertoire richness: RTK rarefaction, the Chao1 estimator, and Recon v2.1 estimates of unobserved clonotypes. OLGA was used to compute generation probabilities for all TCRbeta clonotypes that the gDNA method yielded from several donors. TCRdb retrieved this table from immuneACCESS and kept in-frame rearrangements only. Not all clones are present; in checked studies, unresolved V genes account for under half, and no reason is known for the remainder. Clonal size and the V and J genes are those of that table, whereas D and trimming came from the DNA. Present in this sample are 2 million to 2.5 million clones, approximately 90% of which were seen just once. About 0.36% of the sample is taken by the ten largest.

CDR1 and CDR2 are drawn from the germline V gene (reference sequence): LNHDA, SQIVND. The V end gives up 5 bases and the J end 4 bases, leaving 4 bases in the junction not matched to a gene. Including cysteine and phenylalanine, the CDR3 has 13 amino acids. Of the read, only the CDR3 DNA is kept; its 39 bases are in frame from base 1. This clonotype originated in a young man in good health. Some clones in this sample may be carry-over from other donors' samples. The sample consisted of naive CD4+ T cells from PBMCs. This sample's cell subset or site label indicates: CD45RA+ positively selected. The chain is encoded by TRBV19 joined to TRBJ1-1; 7 bases in between match TRBD1. The CDR3 region reads CASSSTGRTEAFF. The sequenced DNA: TGTGCCAGTAGTTCGACAGGGCGCACTGAAGCTTTCTTT.